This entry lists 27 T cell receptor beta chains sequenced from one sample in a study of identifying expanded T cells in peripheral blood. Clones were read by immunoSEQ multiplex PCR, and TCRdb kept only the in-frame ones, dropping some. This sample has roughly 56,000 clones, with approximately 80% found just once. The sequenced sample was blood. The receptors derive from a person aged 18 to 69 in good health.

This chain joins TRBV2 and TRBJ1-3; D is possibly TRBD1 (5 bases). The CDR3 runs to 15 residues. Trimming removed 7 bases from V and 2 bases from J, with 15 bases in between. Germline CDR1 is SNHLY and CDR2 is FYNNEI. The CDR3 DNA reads TGTGCCAGCATTCGGGGACCGGGAACTGGAAACACCATATATTTT. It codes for CASIRGPGTGNTIYF. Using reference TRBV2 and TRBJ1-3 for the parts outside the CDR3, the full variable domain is EPEVTQTPSHQVTQMGQEVILRCVPISNHLYFYWYRQILGQKVEFLVSFYNNEISEKSEIFDDQFSVERPDGSNFTLKIRSTKLEDSAMYFCASIRGPGTGNTIYFGEGSWLTVV.

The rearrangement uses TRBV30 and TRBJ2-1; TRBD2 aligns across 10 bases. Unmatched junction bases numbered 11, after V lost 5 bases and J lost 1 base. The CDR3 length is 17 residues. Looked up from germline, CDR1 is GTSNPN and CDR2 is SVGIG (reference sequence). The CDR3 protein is CAWAASGSGRSYNEQFF. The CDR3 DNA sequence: TGTGCCTGGGCGGCTAGCGGGAGCGGTCGGTCCTACAATGAGCAGTTCTTC.

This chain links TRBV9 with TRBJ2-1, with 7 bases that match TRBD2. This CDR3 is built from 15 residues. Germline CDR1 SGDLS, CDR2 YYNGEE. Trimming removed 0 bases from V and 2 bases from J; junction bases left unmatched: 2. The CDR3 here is CASSVEGLPYNEQFF. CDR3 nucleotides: TGTGCCAGCAGCGTAGAGGGACTACCCTACAATGAGCAGTTCTTC.

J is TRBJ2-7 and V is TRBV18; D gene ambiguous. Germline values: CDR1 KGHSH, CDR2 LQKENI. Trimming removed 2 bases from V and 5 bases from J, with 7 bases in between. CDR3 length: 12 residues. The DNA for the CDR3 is TGTGCCAGCTCACCAGGCATCCACGAGCAGTACTTC. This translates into CASSPGIHEQYF.

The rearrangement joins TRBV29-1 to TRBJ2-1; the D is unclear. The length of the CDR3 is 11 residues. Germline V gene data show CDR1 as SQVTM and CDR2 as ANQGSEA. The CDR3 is CRSEYYNEQFF. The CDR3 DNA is TGCAGATCAGAGTACTACAATGAGCAGTTCTTC.

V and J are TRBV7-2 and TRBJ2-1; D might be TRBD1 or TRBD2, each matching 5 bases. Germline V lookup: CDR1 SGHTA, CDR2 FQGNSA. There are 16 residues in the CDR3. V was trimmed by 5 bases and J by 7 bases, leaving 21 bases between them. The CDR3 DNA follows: TGTGCCAGCAGCCTAGGGGTCAGCGGAAGGGAGAATGAGCAGTTCTTC. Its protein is CASSLGVSGRENEQFF.

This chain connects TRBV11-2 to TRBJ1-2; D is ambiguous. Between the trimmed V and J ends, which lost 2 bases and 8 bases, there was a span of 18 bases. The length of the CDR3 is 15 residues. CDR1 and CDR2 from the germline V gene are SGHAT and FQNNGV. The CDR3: CASSLSFSGDMGYTF. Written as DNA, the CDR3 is TGTGCCAGCAGCTTATCGTTCTCTGGGGATATGGGCTACACCTTC.

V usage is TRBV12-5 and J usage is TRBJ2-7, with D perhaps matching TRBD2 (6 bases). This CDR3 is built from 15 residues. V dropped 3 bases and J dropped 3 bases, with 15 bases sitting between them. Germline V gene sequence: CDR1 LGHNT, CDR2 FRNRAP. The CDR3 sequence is CASGLGGAPLYEQYV. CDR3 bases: TGTGCTAGTGGTTTAGGAGGGGCCCCACTCTACGAGCAGTACGTC.

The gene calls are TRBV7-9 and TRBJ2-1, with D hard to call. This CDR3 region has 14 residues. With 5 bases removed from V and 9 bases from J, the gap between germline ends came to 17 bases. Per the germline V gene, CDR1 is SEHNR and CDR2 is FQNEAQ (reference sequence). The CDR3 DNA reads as TGTGCCAGCAGCCTCGAGATGTCCTCCATTGAGCAGTTCTTC. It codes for CASSLEMSSIEQFF.

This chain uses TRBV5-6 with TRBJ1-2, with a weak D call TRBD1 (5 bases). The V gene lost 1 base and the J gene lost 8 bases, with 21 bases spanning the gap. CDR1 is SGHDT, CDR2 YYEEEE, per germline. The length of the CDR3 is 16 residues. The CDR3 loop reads CASSLLGRGPPHGYTF. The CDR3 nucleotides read TGTGCCAGCAGCTTGCTCGGAAGGGGCCCACCACACGGCTACACCTTC.

CDR3 sequence (DNA): TGTGCCAGCAGTGCCCGGGACAGGGTAACTGAAGCTTTCTTT. It is translated as CASSARDRVTEAFF. The chain recombines TRBV6-1 with TRBJ1-1; 9 nucleotides line up with TRBD1. V shed 4 bases and J 5 bases; nucleotides not matched to a gene: 5. The CDR3 is made up of 14 amino acids. Germline CDR1 MNHNS, CDR2 SASEGT.

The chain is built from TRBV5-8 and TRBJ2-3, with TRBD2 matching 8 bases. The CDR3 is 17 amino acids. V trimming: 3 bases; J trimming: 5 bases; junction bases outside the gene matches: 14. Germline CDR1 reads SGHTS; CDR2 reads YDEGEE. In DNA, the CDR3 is TGTGCCAGCAGCTCCCGCATGGGGCGGGGGGATGAAGATACGCAGTATTTT. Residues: CASSSRMGRGDEDTQYF. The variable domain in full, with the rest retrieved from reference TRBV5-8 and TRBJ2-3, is EAGVTQSPTHLIKTRGQQATLRCSPISGHTSVYWYQQALGLGLQFLLWYDEGEERNRGNFPPRFSGRQFPNYSSELNVNALELEDSALYLCASSSRMGRGDEDTQYFGPGTRLTVL.

The CDR3 reads CASSVQGGNYGYTF. The DNA for the CDR3 is TGTGCCAGCAGCGTACAGGGGGGGAACTATGGCTACACCTTC. This sequence joins TRBV9 and TRBJ1-2; 7 bases fit TRBD1. From germline, CDR1 is SGDLS and CDR2 YYNGEE. Trimming removed 1 base from V and 2 bases from J; junction bases left unmatched: 2. CDR3 size: 14 residues.

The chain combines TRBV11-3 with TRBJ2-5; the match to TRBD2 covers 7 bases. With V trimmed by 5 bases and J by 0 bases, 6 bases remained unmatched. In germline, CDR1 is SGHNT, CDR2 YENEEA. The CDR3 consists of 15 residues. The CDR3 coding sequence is TGTGCCAGCAGCCCCGGGGGGAGAAACCAAGAGACCCAGTACTTC. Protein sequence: CASSPGGRNQETQYF.

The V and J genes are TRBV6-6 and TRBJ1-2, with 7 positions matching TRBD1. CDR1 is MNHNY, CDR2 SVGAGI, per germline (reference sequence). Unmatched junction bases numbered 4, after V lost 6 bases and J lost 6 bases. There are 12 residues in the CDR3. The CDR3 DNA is TGTGCCAGCAGGATCGGACAGGATGGCTACACCTTC. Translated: CASRIGQDGYTF.

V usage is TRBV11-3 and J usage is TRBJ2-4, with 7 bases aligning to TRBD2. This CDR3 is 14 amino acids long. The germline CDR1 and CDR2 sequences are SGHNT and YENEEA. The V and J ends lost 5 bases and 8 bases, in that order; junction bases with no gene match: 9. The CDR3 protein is CASSPGEGWDIQYF. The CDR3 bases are TGTGCCAGCAGCCCCGGGGAGGGGTGGGACATTCAGTACTTC.

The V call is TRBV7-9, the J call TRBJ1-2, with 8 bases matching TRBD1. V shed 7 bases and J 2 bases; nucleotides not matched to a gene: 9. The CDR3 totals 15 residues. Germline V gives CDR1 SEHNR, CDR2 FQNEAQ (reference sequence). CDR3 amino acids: CASTPPQGANYGYTF. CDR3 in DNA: TGTGCCAGCACCCCGCCCCAGGGGGCGAACTATGGCTACACCTTC.

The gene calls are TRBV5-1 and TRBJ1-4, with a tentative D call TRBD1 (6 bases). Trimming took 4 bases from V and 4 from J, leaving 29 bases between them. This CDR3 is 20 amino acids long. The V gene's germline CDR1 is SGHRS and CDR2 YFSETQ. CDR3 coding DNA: TGCGCCAGCAGCCCGAAGCACCCGAGCGGGGGCGCCCCTGGTAATGAAAAACTGTTTTTT. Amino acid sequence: CASSPKHPSGGAPGNEKLFF.

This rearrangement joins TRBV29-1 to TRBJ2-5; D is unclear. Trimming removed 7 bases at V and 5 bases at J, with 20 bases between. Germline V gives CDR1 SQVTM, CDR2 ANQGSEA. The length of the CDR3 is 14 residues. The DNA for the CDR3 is TGCAGCGCTATACCGGGCCATACTAAGGAGACCCAGTACTTC. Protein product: CSAIPGHTKETQYF.

The CDR3 nucleotides are TGTGCCAGCAGGTTTGGTCAGGGGGCCTACGAGCAGTACTTC. It codes for CASRFGQGAYEQYF. This sequence joins TRBV5-5 and TRBJ2-7; 7 bases fit TRBD1. The germline V gene has CDR1 SGHKS and CDR2 YYEKEE (reference sequence). The CDR3 sequence is 14 residues long. V lost 5 bases, J lost 2 bases, and 7 bases stayed unmatched.

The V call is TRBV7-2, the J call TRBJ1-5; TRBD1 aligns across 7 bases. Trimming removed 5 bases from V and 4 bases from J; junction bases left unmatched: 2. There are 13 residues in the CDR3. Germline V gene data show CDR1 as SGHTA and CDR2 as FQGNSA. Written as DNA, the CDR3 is TGTGCCAGCAGCCCGGACAGGAATCAGCCCCAGCATTTT. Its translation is CASSPDRNQPQHF.

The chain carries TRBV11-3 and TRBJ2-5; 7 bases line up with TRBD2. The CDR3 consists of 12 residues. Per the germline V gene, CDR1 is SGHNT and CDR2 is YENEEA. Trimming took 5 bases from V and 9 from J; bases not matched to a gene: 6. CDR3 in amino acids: CASSLSGGSQYF. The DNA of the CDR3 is TGTGCCAGCAGCCTTTCCGGGGGGTCCCAGTACTTC.

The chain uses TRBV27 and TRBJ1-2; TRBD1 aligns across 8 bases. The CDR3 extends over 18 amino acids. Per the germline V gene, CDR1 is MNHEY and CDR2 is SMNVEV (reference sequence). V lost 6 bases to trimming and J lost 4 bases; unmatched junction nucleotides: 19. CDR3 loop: CASRLKGLDRVAVYGYTF. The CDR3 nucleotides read TGTGCCAGCAGGTTAAAAGGCTTGGACAGGGTGGCCGTCTATGGCTACACCTTC.

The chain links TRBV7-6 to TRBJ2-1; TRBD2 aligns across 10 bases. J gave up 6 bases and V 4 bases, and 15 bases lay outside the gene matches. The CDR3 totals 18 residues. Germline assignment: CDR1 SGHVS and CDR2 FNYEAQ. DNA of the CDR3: TGTGCCAGCAGCTCGGACTTGGCTAGCAGCGGGGGGGTCAATGAGCAGTTCTTC. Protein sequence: CASSSDLASSGGVNEQFF.

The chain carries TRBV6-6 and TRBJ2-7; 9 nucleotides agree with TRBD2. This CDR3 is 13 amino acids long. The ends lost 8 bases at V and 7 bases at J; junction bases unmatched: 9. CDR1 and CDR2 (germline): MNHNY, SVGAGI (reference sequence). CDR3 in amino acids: CASGDSGRGEQYF. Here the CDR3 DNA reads TGTGCCAGCGGAGATAGCGGGAGAGGTGAGCAGTACTTC.

For the CDR3, the DNA is TGTGCCAGCAGGGAGGGATCGAGCAATCAGCCCCAGCATTTT. It specifies CASREGSSNQPQHF. J is TRBJ1-5 and V is TRBV6-5; D gene uncertain. The CDR3 runs 14 residues. Germline values: CDR1 MNHEY, CDR2 SVGAGI. V was trimmed by 6 bases and J by 1 base, leaving 10 bases between them.

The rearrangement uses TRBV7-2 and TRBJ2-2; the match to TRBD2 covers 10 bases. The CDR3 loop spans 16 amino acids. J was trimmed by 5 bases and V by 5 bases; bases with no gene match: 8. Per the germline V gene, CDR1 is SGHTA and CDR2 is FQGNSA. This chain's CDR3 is CASSLKREGLTGELFF. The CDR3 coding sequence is TGTGCCAGCAGCCTCAAGCGGGAGGGCCTAACCGGGGAGCTGTTTTTT.